These 27 T cell receptor beta chains originate from one sample sequenced in a study of control samples from healthy donors and cancer patients. TCRdb's table, derived via immunoSEQ multiplex PCR, lists solely in-frame clones and lacks some. The table includes 35,000 to 45,000 clones, approximately 90% detected once. The sample was PBMCs. The receptors were gathered from a woman aged 40-49 years with head and neck cancer.

This sequence joins TRBV27 and TRBJ1-1; D not resolved. This CDR3 comprises 14 residues. Germline V gene lookup returns CDR1 MNHEY and CDR2 SMNVEV (reference sequence). V was clipped by 1 base and J by 0 bases, with 6 bases between them. CDR3 nucleotides: TGTGCCAGCAGTTTATTTGACATGAACACTGAAGCTTTCTTT. Translated, it gives CASSLFDMNTEAFF.

The chain combines TRBV5-1 with TRBJ2-1; weak D call: TRBD1 (5 bases). Germline loops: CDR1 SGHRS, CDR2 YFSETQ. This CDR3 has 14 residues. The germline V and J ends were trimmed by 4 bases and 5 bases, with 13 bases remaining between them. The CDR3 nucleotides read TGCGCCAGCAGCCTACTTTCGACAGACAATGAGCAGTTCTTC. It specifies CASSLLSTDNEQFF.

This clone rates as medium-sized. V is TRBV19 and J is TRBJ2-3; no definite D call. CDR3 length: 14 residues. Trimming cost V 9 bases and J 5 bases, with 18 bases left between them. CDR1 is LNHDA, CDR2 SQIVND, per germline (reference sequence). CDR3 residues: CASQPSAGGDTQYF. CDR3 sequence (DNA): TGTGCCAGCCAGCCCAGCGCCGGTGGAGATACGCAGTATTTT.

The rearrangement uses TRBV7-2 and TRBJ2-5, with 9 bases identical to TRBD2. This CDR3 comprises 18 residues. V trimming: 2 bases; J trimming: 5 bases; junction bases outside the gene matches: 15. Germline V gene sequence: CDR1 SGHTA, CDR2 FQGNSA. The chain's CDR3 is CASSLFGVSGSRRETQYF. In nucleotides, the CDR3 is TGTGCCAGCAGCTTATTCGGGGTTAGCGGGAGTCGCAGGGAGACCCAGTACTTC.

As DNA, the CDR3 is TGTGCCAGCAGCCAATGGACCGGGGCCTACGAGCAGTACTTC. The encoded protein is CASSQWTGAYEQYF. The chain uses TRBV3-1 (or the pseudogene TRBV3-2) and TRBJ2-7; TRBD2 is a possible D gene (5 bases). CDR3 size: 14 residues. Trimming shortened V by 2 bases and J by 2 bases, and 10 bases separated the two germline ends. CDR1 LGHDT and CDR2 YNNKEL come from the germline V gene (reference sequence).

V is TRBV5-1 and J is TRBJ2-1; D remains unclear. The CDR3 is 14 amino acids. V lost 2 bases to trimming and J lost 1 base, with 7 bases between them. Germline-derived CDR1 and CDR2 are SGHRS and YFSETQ. The CDR3: CASSLGNSYNEQFF. The DNA of the CDR3 is TGCGCCAGCAGCTTAGGAAATTCCTACAATGAGCAGTTCTTC.

The rearrangement joins TRBV4-1 to TRBJ1-1; D is uncertain. The V gene lost 4 bases and the J gene lost 0 bases, with 6 bases spanning the gap. The CDR3 is 13 amino acids. Per the germline V gene, CDR1 is MGHRA and CDR2 is YSYEKL. The CDR3 DNA is TGCGCCAGCAGCCTGAATATGAACACTGAAGCTTTCTTT. Protein product: CASSLNMNTEAFF.

The DNA for the CDR3 is TGTGCCGGAAGGACCCGCGCCGCAGGCTACACCTTC. As protein: CAGRTRAAGYTF. The chain is built from TRBV28 and TRBJ1-2; the D is unclear. Trimming stripped 11 bases from V and 8 bases from J, with 18 bases between. Germline lookup yields CDR1 MDHEN and CDR2 SYDVKM. This CDR3 contains 12 residues.

V is TRBV18 and J is TRBJ2-5; 9 bases map to TRBD2. Trimming at V came to 0 bases and at J to 2 bases, leaving 4 bases not matched to a gene. Germline V gives CDR1 KGHSH, CDR2 LQKENI. CDR3 length: 16 amino acids. The CDR3 loop is CASSPPRGGAQETQYF. Here the CDR3 DNA reads TGTGCCAGCTCACCACCCCGCGGGGGGGCGCAAGAGACCCAGTACTTC.

This chain joins TRBV28 and TRBJ2-7; D may be TRBD2 (5 bases). The CDR3 consists of 13 residues. Germline V lookup: CDR1 MDHEN, CDR2 SYDVKM. The V end was cut by 3 bases, the J end by 7 bases, with 13 bases between. The CDR3 loop reads CASSFFNSGEQYF. The CDR3 nucleotides read TGTGCCAGCAGTTTTTTTAATTCGGGAGAGCAGTACTTC.

This clone was seen more than once but under ten times. The chain recombines TRBV2 with TRBJ1-6, with 8 bases aligning to TRBD1. V was clipped by 6 bases and J by 0 bases; unmatched bases: 4. Germline assignment: CDR1 SNHLY and CDR2 FYNNEI. The CDR3 contains 16 residues. The CDR3 protein is CASSTGGSSYNSPLHF. In DNA form, the CDR3 reads TGTGCCAGCAGCACAGGGGGAAGCTCCTATAATTCACCCCTCCACTTT.

This chain connects TRBV6-5 to TRBJ1-2; D call uncertain. V shed 9 bases and J shed 5 bases, with 13 bases lying between them. Germline values: CDR1 MNHEY, CDR2 SVGAGI. CDR3 length: 12 residues. The CDR3 is CASPSKRYGYTF. The CDR3, as DNA: TGTGCCAGTCCGTCTAAAAGGTATGGCTACACCTTC.

This sequence joins TRBV9 and TRBJ2-7; possibly TRBD2 for D (5 bases). Germline CDR1 is SGDLS and CDR2 is YYNGEE. The V end was cut by 2 bases, the J end by 4 bases, with 13 bases between. The CDR3 has 14 amino acids. The CDR3 loop reads CASSVDGEPYEQYF. CDR3 coding DNA: TGTGCCAGCAGCGTCGACGGGGAGCCATACGAGCAGTACTTC.

V and J are TRBV27 and TRBJ1-2; 8 positions agree with TRBD1. There are 17 residues in the CDR3. CDR1 and CDR2 (germline): MNHEY, SMNVEV (reference sequence). V shed 4 bases, J shed 4 bases, and the junction held 14 bases outside the gene matches. DNA of the CDR3: TGTGCCAGCAGTTCAGGGGGGTTGACAGGGGAATTCTATGGCTACACCTTC. It encodes CASSSGGLTGEFYGYTF.

The rearrangement links TRBV29-1 to TRBJ2-7; D is uncertain. This CDR3 comprises 11 residues. Trimming stripped 4 bases from V and 3 bases from J, with 7 bases between. The germline V gene encodes CDR1 SQVTM and CDR2 ANQGSEA. CDR3 protein: CSVVIDYEQYF. The DNA for the CDR3 is TGCAGCGTTGTCATAGACTACGAGCAGTACTTC.

The chain couples TRBV5-4 to TRBJ1-6, with 7 bases that match TRBD1. The J segment lost 9 bases and the V segment lost 1 base, leaving 7 bases of the junction unmatched. This CDR3 has 15 amino acids. Germline-derived CDR1 and CDR2 are SGHNT and YYREEE (reference sequence). CDR3 region: CASSLTGALPSPLHF. CDR3 DNA sequence: TGTGCCAGCAGCTTGACAGGGGCCCTGCCTTCACCCCTCCACTTT.

The chain employs TRBV19 and TRBJ1-1; D unclear. This CDR3 spans 15 amino acids. Trimming took off 6 bases at V and 0 bases at J, with 14 bases between the two ends. CDR1 and CDR2 (germline): LNHDA, SQIVND (reference sequence). CDR3 in amino acids: CASRRVTDVNTEAFF. The CDR3 nucleotides read TGTGCCAGTAGACGTGTCACGGACGTGAACACTGAAGCTTTCTTT. Combining the CDR3 with reference TRBV19 and TRBJ1-1 gives the whole variable domain DGGITQSPKYLFRKEGQNVTLSCEQNLNHDAMYWYRQDPGQGLRLIYYSQIVNDFQKGDIAEGYSVSREKKESFPLTVTSAQKNPTAFYLCASRRVTDVNTEAFFGQGTRLTVV.

The chain employs TRBV5-1 and TRBJ1-2; D is ambiguous. Trimming left V 0 bases short and J 2 bases short, with 11 bases between. The CDR3 length is 15 residues. In germline, CDR1 is SGHRS, CDR2 YFSETQ. The CDR3 nucleotides read TGCGCCAGCAGCTTGGCCTTTTACCTGAACTATGGCTACACCTTC. This translates into CASSLAFYLNYGYTF.

The V gene is TRBV5-8, the J gene TRBJ2-1, with TRBD2 matching 12 bases. The germline CDR1 and CDR2 sequences are SGHTS and YDEGEE. Unmatched junction bases numbered 9, after V lost 4 bases and J lost 10 bases. This CDR3 contains 15 residues. The chain's CDR3 is CASSQWTSGAMEQFF. CDR3 DNA sequence: TGTGCCAGCAGCCAGTGGACTAGCGGGGCAATGGAGCAGTTCTTC.

The chain joins TRBV24-1 to TRBJ2-3, with 8 bases identical to TRBD1. The length of the CDR3 is 15 residues. With V trimmed by 4 bases and J by 2 bases, 4 bases remained unmatched. Looked up from germline, CDR1 is KGHDR and CDR2 is SFDVKD. This CDR3 is CATSERTGHTDTQYF. The CDR3 bases are TGTGCCACCAGTGAGAGGACAGGGCACACAGATACGCAGTATTTT.

J is TRBJ2-7 and V is TRBV30; no definite D call. The V end lost 1 base, the J end lost 3 bases, and 7 bases lay between the germline ends. The CDR3 extends over 12 amino acids. The germline CDR1 and CDR2 sequences are GTSNPN and SVGIG (reference sequence). The CDR3 nucleotides read TGTGCCTGGAGTGGGGTACTCTACGAGCAGTACTTC. The encoded protein is CAWSGVLYEQYF.

DNA for the CDR3: TGTGCCAGCAGCTTAGGGGGGGTGACCTATGGCTACACCTTC. Its protein is CASSLGGVTYGYTF. V is TRBV5-5 and J is TRBJ1-2; TRBD1 is a possible D gene (6 bases). From germline, CDR1 is SGHKS and CDR2 YYEKEE (reference sequence). The V end lost 2 bases, the J end lost 4 bases, and 12 bases lay between the germline ends. The CDR3 runs to 14 residues.

The chain is built from TRBV4-1 and TRBJ2-2, with D possibly TRBD2 on 6 matching bases. The CDR3 runs 13 residues. Between the trimmed V and J ends, which lost 1 base and 10 bases, there was a span of 10 bases. CDR1 is MGHRA, CDR2 YSYEKL, per germline. For the CDR3, the DNA is TGCGCCAGCAGCCAAGGGGAGGCGGAGGAGCTGTTTTTT. Translating gives CASSQGEAEELFF.

This clone was seen once. This chain links TRBV24-1 with TRBJ2-5, with 10 bases fitting TRBD2. The CDR3 totals 15 residues. V trimming: 4 bases; J trimming: 5 bases; junction bases outside the gene matches: 6. Germline V gene sequence: CDR1 KGHDR, CDR2 SFDVKD. In nucleotides, the CDR3 is TGTGCCACCAGTGACCCTAGCGGGAGTGCGGAGACCCAGTACTTC. It is translated as CATSDPSGSAETQYF.

This clone has just a few counts. DNA of the CDR3: TGTGCCAGCAGTTCCTCGGACAGGTCTGGAAACACCATATATTTT. This translates into CASSSSDRSGNTIYF. The chain couples TRBV6-5 to TRBJ1-3, with 7 bases aligning to TRBD1. The germline V gene has CDR1 MNHEY and CDR2 SVGAGI. V lost 4 bases and J lost 1; bases outside the gene matches: 4. The CDR3 extends over 15 amino acids.

This chain joins TRBV7-9 and TRBJ1-2, with D unresolved. The CDR3 consists of 12 residues. Germline V gene lookup returns CDR1 SEHNR and CDR2 FQNEAQ (reference sequence). Trimming removed 0 bases from V and 1 base from J, with 0 bases in between. CDR3 in DNA: TGTGCCAGCAGCTTAGCTAACTATGGCTACACCTTC. Its translation is CASSLANYGYTF.

The chain couples TRBV6-6 to TRBJ2-2; possibly TRBD1 or TRBD2 for D (6 bases each). The V end lost 8 bases, the J end lost 7 bases, and 20 bases lay between the germline ends. The germline V gene encodes CDR1 MNHNY and CDR2 SVGAGI (reference sequence). The CDR3 totals 15 residues. The CDR3 spells CASLQEGDGVGELFF. CDR3 DNA: TGTGCCAGCTTGCAGGAGGGGGATGGTGTCGGGGAGCTGTTTTTT.